These 25 T cell receptor beta chains originate from one sample sequenced in a study of beta chain features in type 1 diabetes. Study-level findings and limits: Significant though moderate, a shortening of TCRB CDR3s appeared in all four CD4+ subsets of Type 1 diabetes patients.

These receptors' targets are unknown. Investigators reverse transcribed all isolated RNA, so they sequenced expressed TCRB transcripts. TCRdb's table, derived via immunoSEQ multiplex PCR, lists solely in-frame clones and lacks some. The sample contains approximately 250,000 clones, about 23% of which appear only once. Specimen: naive CD4+ T cells from blood. All receptors derive from a woman aged 25 to 39 with type 1 diabetes.

This clone was counted between two and nine times. This chain links TRBV9 with TRBJ2-2; D gene unclear. Germline V gene sequence: CDR1 SGDLS, CDR2 YYNGEE. Trimming stripped 4 bases from V and 7 bases from J, with 11 bases between. The CDR3 is made up of 13 amino acids. The CDR3 protein is CASSPTRGGELFF. For the CDR3, the DNA is TGTGCCAGCAGCCCCACTCGTGGCGGGGAGCTGTTTTTT.

This chain uses TRBV29-1 with TRBJ2-5; D is possibly TRBD2 (5 bases). The CDR3 is 13 residues long. CDR1 SQVTM and CDR2 ANQGSEA come from the germline V gene. V lost 6 bases and J lost 5, with 16 bases in between. DNA for the CDR3: TGCAGCGTGACCCGGGCCCCGGGGGAGACCCAGTACTTC. Translating it yields CSVTRAPGETQYF.

In this sample, this clone turned up a few times. The chain joins TRBV7-9 to TRBJ2-4; 8 positions agree with TRBD2. Trimming at V came to 4 bases and at J to 12 bases, leaving 2 bases not matched to a gene. The CDR3 is 11 residues long. Germline values: CDR1 SEHNR, CDR2 FQNEAQ (reference sequence). The CDR3 coding sequence is TGTGCCAGCAGCTCCAGCGGGAGTCAGTACTTC. Protein: CASSSSGSQYF.

Points on this clone: Other DNA variants within this sample encode the same CDR3. This rearrangement joins TRBV6-5 to TRBJ2-3; possible D gene TRBD1, 5 bases. The CDR3 is 14 residues long. Germline CDR1 is MNHEY and CDR2 is SVGAGI. With 0 bases removed from V and 4 bases from J, the gap between germline ends came to 8 bases. CDR3 coding DNA: TGTGCCAGCAGTTACTCTCAGGGATCAGATACGCAGTATTTT. It codes for CASSYSQGSDTQYF.

The J gene is TRBJ2-3, the V gene TRBV5-4; TRBD2 might be the D (6 bases). V was trimmed by 4 bases and J by 2 bases, leaving 14 bases between them. The CDR3 runs to 15 residues. The germline CDR1 and CDR2 sequences are SGHNT and YYREEE (reference sequence). The CDR3 DNA reads TGTGCCAGCAGCCTCCCCCTAGCGAACACAGATACGCAGTATTTT. Translation gives CASSLPLANTDTQYF.

Concerning this clone: The sample carries other DNA sequences with the same CDR3. The V call is TRBV30, the J call TRBJ2-5; tentative D call: TRBD1 (5 bases). Germline lookup yields CDR1 GTSNPN and CDR2 SVGIG (reference sequence). The CDR3 spans 12 residues. The V end lost 0 bases, the J end lost 5 bases, and 7 bases lay between the germline ends. This chain's CDR3 is CAWSVGAETQYF. The CDR3, as DNA: TGTGCCTGGAGTGTTGGGGCCGAGACCCAGTACTTC.

The genes are TRBV18 and TRBJ2-7, with D possibly being TRBD1 (6 bases). This CDR3 comprises 14 residues. Trimming removed 3 bases from V and 7 bases from J, with 16 bases in between. Per the germline V gene, CDR1 is KGHSH and CDR2 is LQKENI. CDR3 amino acids: CASSPNREPGEQYF. CDR3 coding DNA: TGTGCCAGCTCACCCAACAGGGAACCGGGGGAGCAGTACTTC.

This clone was counted between two and nine times. This sequence joins TRBV4-1 and TRBJ1-1; no clear D. This CDR3 has 11 residues. Germline V lookup: CDR1 MGHRA, CDR2 YSYEKL. V lost 3 bases and J lost 8, with 7 bases in between. In nucleotides, the CDR3 is TGCGCCAGCAGCCAGGCATACGAAGCTTTCTTT. Its protein is CASSQAYEAFF.

This chain uses TRBV6-6 with TRBJ2-3; 7 bases fit TRBD2. CDR1 is MNHNY, CDR2 SVGAGI, per germline (reference sequence). V lost 5 bases, J lost 4 bases, and 3 bases stayed unmatched. This CDR3 contains 13 residues. CDR3 nucleotide sequence: TGTGCCAGCAGTGGCGGGAGCTCAGATACGCAGTATTTT. Its protein is CASSGGSSDTQYF.

This clone was seen a few times. This chain links TRBV7-9 with TRBJ2-1; the D gene is possibly TRBD1 (6 bases). This CDR3 spans 15 amino acids. With 5 bases removed from V and 0 bases from J, the gap between germline ends came to 11 bases. Germline CDR1 and CDR2: SEHNR and FQNEAQ (reference sequence). CDR3 protein: CASSVRGSSYNEQFF. Here the CDR3 DNA reads TGTGCCAGCAGCGTGAGGGGGAGCTCCTACAATGAGCAGTTCTTC.

This clone was detected a few times. The J gene is TRBJ1-1, the V gene TRBV20-1; D not certain. V was shortened by 5 bases and J by 0 bases, with 4 bases between the two germline ends. The CDR3 sequence is 11 residues long. Germline assignment: CDR1 DFQATT and CDR2 SNEGSKA (reference sequence). CDR3 sequence reads: CSAPMNTEAFF. CDR3 DNA sequence: TGCAGTGCTCCCATGAACACTGAAGCTTTCTTT.

The rearrangement links TRBV5-1 to TRBJ1-1, with 7 bases lining up with TRBD1. Unmatched junction bases numbered 10, after V lost 3 bases and J lost 2 bases. Germline V CDR1 and CDR2: SGHRS, YFSETQ. The length of the CDR3 is 16 residues. The CDR3 is CASSWTRQGPNTEAFF. The DNA for the CDR3 is TGCGCCAGCAGCTGGACGAGACAGGGCCCAAACACTGAAGCTTTCTTT.

This clone has only a few counts. The chain employs TRBV25-1 and TRBJ2-2; tentatively, D is TRBD2 (6 bases). V gave up 5 bases and J gave up 3 bases, with 10 bases separating them. Germline-derived CDR1 and CDR2 are MGHDK and SYGVNS. The CDR3 is 14 amino acids. The CDR3 DNA sequence: TGTGCCAGCAGTAGGAGGGGTGACACCGGGGAGCTGTTTTTT. This codes for CASSRRGDTGELFF.

This sequence joins TRBV6-5 and TRBJ1-5; 9 bases map to TRBD1. Germline V CDR1 and CDR2: MNHEY, SVGAGI. There are 16 residues in the CDR3. V lost 4 bases, J lost 5 bases, and 9 bases stayed unmatched. DNA for the CDR3: TGTGCCAGCAGTTCCTACGGACAGGGGTCCTATCAGCCCCAGCATTTT. Protein sequence: CASSSYGQGSYQPQHF.

This clone was seen a handful of times. This chain joins TRBV10-3 and TRBJ1-4, with D unclear. The CDR3 totals 12 residues. V dropped 8 bases and J dropped 8 bases, with 12 bases sitting between them. Germline V gene lookup returns CDR1 ENHRY and CDR2 SYGVKD. CDR3 in amino acids: CAISATREKLFF. DNA of the CDR3: TGTGCCATCTCCGCGACGAGGGAAAAACTGTTTTTT.

The V gene is TRBV5-4, the J gene TRBJ2-2; 11 bases are shared with TRBD2. After removal of 4 bases from V and 1 base from J, the junction contained 3 bases not matched to a gene. The CDR3 is made up of 16 amino acids. From germline, CDR1 is SGHNT and CDR2 YYREEE (reference sequence). The chain's CDR3 is CASSAGTSGNTGELFF. In nucleotides, the CDR3 is TGTGCCAGCAGCGCCGGGACTAGCGGGAACACCGGGGAGCTGTTTTTT.

This sequence joins TRBV11-3 and TRBJ2-5, with D tentatively TRBD2 (5 bases). The CDR3 totals 13 residues. The germline V and J ends were trimmed by 1 base and 4 bases, with 7 bases remaining between them. Looked up from germline, CDR1 is SGHNT and CDR2 is YENEEA. CDR3 DNA sequence: TGTGCCAGCAGCTTAGGGCTAGCAGAGACCCAGTACTTC. This translates into CASSLGLAETQYF.

J is TRBJ1-1 and V is TRBV4-2; tentatively, D is TRBD1 (6 bases). Trimming stripped 3 bases from V and 7 bases from J, with 12 bases between. CDR1 is LGHNA and CDR2 is YNFKEQ in the germline V gene. The CDR3 covers 13 residues. The CDR3 sequence is CASSQGNRDEAFF. As DNA, the CDR3 is TGTGCCAGCAGCCAGGGGAACAGGGATGAAGCTTTCTTT.

This chain links TRBV30 with TRBJ2-1, with 8 nucleotides matching TRBD2. Germline-derived CDR1 and CDR2 are GTSNPN and SVGIG (reference sequence). This CDR3 has 15 residues. V lost 0 bases, J lost 2 bases, and 3 bases stayed unmatched. The CDR3: CAWSVQAGAYNEQFF. CDR3 in DNA: TGTGCCTGGAGTGTACAAGCGGGAGCCTACAATGAGCAGTTCTTC. The whole variable domain, remainder taken from reference TRBV30 and TRBJ2-1, is SQTIHQWPATLVQPVGSPLSLECTVEGTSNPNLYWYRQAAGRGLQLLFYSVGIGQISSEVPQNLSASRPQDRQFILSSKKLLLSDSGFYLCAWSVQAGAYNEQFFGPGTRLTVL.

The V gene is TRBV7-9, the J gene TRBJ2-1; TRBD1 aligns across 10 bases. This CDR3 contains 12 residues. Germline-derived CDR1 and CDR2 are SEHNR and FQNEAQ (reference sequence). The junction had 3 bases not matched to a gene; V was cut back by 7 bases and J by 9 bases. CDR3 coding DNA: TGTGCCAGCAAGTGGGACAGGGGTGAGCAGTTCTTC. It is translated as CASKWDRGEQFF.

The CDR3 protein is CAWSVRGWREQYF. CDR3 DNA: TGTGCCTGGAGTGTAAGAGGCTGGCGCGAGCAGTACTTC. V gene TRBV30 combines with J gene TRBJ2-7; no clear D. V lost 0 bases and J lost 6, with 12 bases in between. Germline lookup yields CDR1 GTSNPN and CDR2 SVGIG (reference sequence). There are 13 residues in the CDR3. The full variable domain, its missing parts supplied by reference TRBV30 and TRBJ2-7, is SQTIHQWPATLVQPVGSPLSLECTVEGTSNPNLYWYRQAAGRGLQLLFYSVGIGQISSEVPQNLSASRPQDRQFILSSKKLLLSDSGFYLCAWSVRGWREQYFGPGTRLTVT.

This clone came up a few times. The chain couples TRBV18 to TRBJ2-1, with a weak D call TRBD1 (6 bases). V lost 3 bases, J lost 4 bases, and 13 bases lay in between. CDR3 length: 15 residues. The germline V gene encodes CDR1 KGHSH and CDR2 LQKENI. The CDR3 nucleotides are TGTGCCAGCTCACCCTTAGGGGGAGTGTACAATGAGCAGTTCTTC. Protein product: CASSPLGGVYNEQFF.

The J gene is TRBJ1-1, the V gene TRBV7-9, with TRBD1 identical over 7 bases. From germline, CDR1 is SEHNR and CDR2 FQNEAQ (reference sequence). There are 17 residues in the CDR3. The trim removed 1 base at V and 0 bases at J, leaving 8 bases unmatched. The CDR3 spells CASSLDGWGQLNTEAFF. CDR3 coding DNA: TGTGCCAGCAGCTTAGACGGGTGGGGACAGCTGAACACTGAAGCTTTCTTT. The full variable domain, with the rest looked up from reference TRBV7-9 and TRBJ1-1, is DTGVSQNPRHKITKRGQNVTFRCDPISEHNRLYWYRQTLGQGPEFLTYFQNEAQLEKSRLLSDRFSAERPKGSFSTLEIQRTEQGDSAMYLCASSLDGWGQLNTEAFFGQGTRLTVV.

The chain uses TRBV5-4 and TRBJ2-1; 10 bases line up with TRBD2. The germline V gene has CDR1 SGHNT and CDR2 YYREEE (reference sequence). J was trimmed by 7 bases and V by 0 bases; bases with no gene match: 7. This CDR3 spans 16 amino acids. CDR3 bases: TGTGCCAGCAGCTTGGATGCTAGCGGGAGCGGAAATGAGCAGTTCTTC. Encoded protein: CASSLDASGSGNEQFF.

This rearrangement joins TRBV14 to TRBJ1-2, with 9 bases lining up with TRBD1. The germline V gene encodes CDR1 SGHDN and CDR2 FVKESK. The CDR3 consists of 15 residues. After removal of 4 bases from V and 5 bases from J, the junction contained 8 bases not matched to a gene. Here the CDR3 reads CASSPPGQGLYGYTF. In DNA, the CDR3 is TGTGCCAGCAGCCCCCCGGGACAGGGCCTATATGGCTACACCTTC.